The clone carrying this T cell receptor beta chain has ten or more counts. A sample-barcoded 5' primer and a J-beta primer mix were used in a second PCR of roughly 6 to 12 cycles. Each sample provided no less than 2.5 million CDR3-containing paired-end reads. TCRdb independently ran MiXCR on the 5' RACE reads; one entry per CDR3 protein. The top ten hold 30% of the sample, which has hundreds of thousands of distinct CDR3 sequences, roughly 41% seen once. Each donor supplied roughly 9.2 milliliters of peripheral blood. Per sample, no less than 5 micrograms of total RNA were extracted. This sample is drawn from a study of blood T cells in healthy people across ages. Study details: Researchers report that template switching captured about one barcoded beta molecule per two T cells.

V was pared by 0 bases and J by 2 bases, with 9 bases between. The CDR3 sequence is 15 residues long. Germline lookup yields CDR1 SGHTA and CDR2 FQGNSA. Specimen: blood. V usage is TRBV7-2 and J usage is TRBJ2-3; no reliable D call. The TCR sequence derives from a man older than 75 in good health. CDR3 in amino acids: CASSLAVLNTDTQYF. The CDR3 nucleotides are TGTGCCAGCAGCTTAGCGGTCCTGAACACAGATACGCAGTATTTT.